The entry below gives a single TCR beta chain sequence along with its context. Its matching antigen is unknown. These data originate in a study of human T cells and chemical hapten exposure. As for the study in general: Predominantly women, the patients had alopecia areata, totalis or universalis.

Described time point: pre-sensitization, week 0. The treatment is: therapeutic diphenylcyclopropenone sensitization with weekly scalp DPC. Someone pulled total RNA out of unfractionated whole blood. CDR1 and CDR2 from the germline V gene are MDHEN and SYDVKM. This CDR3 is 18 amino acids long. V was pared by 6 bases and J by 4 bases, with 13 bases of the junction left unmatched. Study-wide points: The number of TCRs over 1 in 1000 frequency stayed unchanged after DPC.

Each CDR3 protein gets one entry after TCRdb re-called the RACE reads with MiXCR. The sample lists 52,000 or so distinct CDR3 sequences, around 10% occurring once. The chain couples TRBV28 to TRBJ2-2; 11 positions agree with TRBD1. The sample in question was whole blood, obtained in connection with sensitization to the hapten diphenylcyclopropenone (DPC). The source is a man aged 35 to 55 with alopecia areata. Some clones in this sample may be carry-over from other donors' samples. The CDR3, as DNA: TGTGCCAGCAGGACCTCCCCTGGACAGGGGGCGCCCACCGGGGAGCTGTTTTTT. Encoded protein: CASRTSPGQGAPTGELFF.